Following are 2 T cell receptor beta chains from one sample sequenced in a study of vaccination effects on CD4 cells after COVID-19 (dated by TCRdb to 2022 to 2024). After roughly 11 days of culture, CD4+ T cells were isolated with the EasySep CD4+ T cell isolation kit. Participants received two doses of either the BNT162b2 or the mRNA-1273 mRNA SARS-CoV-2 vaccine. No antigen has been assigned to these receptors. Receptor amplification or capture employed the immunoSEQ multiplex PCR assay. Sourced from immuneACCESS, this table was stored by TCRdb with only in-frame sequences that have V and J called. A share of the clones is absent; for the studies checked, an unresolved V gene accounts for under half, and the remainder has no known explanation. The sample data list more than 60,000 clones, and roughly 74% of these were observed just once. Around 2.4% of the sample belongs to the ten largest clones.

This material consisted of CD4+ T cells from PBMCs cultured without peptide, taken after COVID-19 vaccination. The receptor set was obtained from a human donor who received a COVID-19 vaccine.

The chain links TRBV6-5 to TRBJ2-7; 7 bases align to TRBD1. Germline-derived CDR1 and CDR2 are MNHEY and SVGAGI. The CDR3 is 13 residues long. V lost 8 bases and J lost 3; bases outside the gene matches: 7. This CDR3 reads CASQQGSGYEQYV. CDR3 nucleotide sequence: TGTGCCAGCCAACAGGGGTCTGGCTACGAGCAGTACGTC.

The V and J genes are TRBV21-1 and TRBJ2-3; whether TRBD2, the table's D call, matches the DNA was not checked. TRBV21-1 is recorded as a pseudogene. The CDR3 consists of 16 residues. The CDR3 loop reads CASSKERGKSTDTQYF. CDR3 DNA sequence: TGTGCCAGCAGCAAAGAGCGGGGAAAGTCGACAGATACGCAGTATTTT.